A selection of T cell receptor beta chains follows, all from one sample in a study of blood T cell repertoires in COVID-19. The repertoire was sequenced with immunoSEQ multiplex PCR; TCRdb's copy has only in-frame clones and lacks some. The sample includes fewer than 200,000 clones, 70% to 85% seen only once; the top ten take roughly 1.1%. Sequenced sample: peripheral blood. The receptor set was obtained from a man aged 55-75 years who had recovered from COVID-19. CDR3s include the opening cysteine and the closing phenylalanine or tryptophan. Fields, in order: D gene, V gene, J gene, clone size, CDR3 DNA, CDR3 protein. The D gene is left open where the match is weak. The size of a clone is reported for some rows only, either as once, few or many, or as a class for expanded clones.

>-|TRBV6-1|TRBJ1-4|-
TGTGCCAGCAGTGAAGCCGGCGCAGGGCTTAATGAAAAACTGTTTTTT
CASSEAGAGLNEKLFF
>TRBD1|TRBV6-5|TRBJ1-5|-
TGTGCCGTAGGCCCCCACAGGGGGAATCAGCCCCAGCATTTT
CAVGPHRGNQPQHF
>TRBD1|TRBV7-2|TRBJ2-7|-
TGTGCCAGCAGGACGACAGGGGCGGGATACGAGCAGTACTTC
CASRTTGAGYEQYF
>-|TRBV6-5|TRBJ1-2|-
TGTGCCAGCAGTTACAGACAGAACTATGGCTACACCTTC
CASSYRQNYGYTF
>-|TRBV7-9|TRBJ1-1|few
TGTGCCAGCAGCTTCTCCGGGGATCCGAACACTGAAGCTTTCTTT
CASSFSGDPNTEAFF
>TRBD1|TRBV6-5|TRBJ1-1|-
TGTGCCAGCAGCGCCGGACAGGAATGGGAGGAAGCTTTCTTT
CASSAGQEWEEAFF
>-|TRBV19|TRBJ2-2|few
TGTGCCAGTAGTGGGCAGCCGAACACCGGGGAGCTGTTTTTT
CASSGQPNTGELFF
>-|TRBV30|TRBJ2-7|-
TGTGCCTGGAGACAGGGGACTTACGAGCAGTACTTC
CAWRQGTYEQYF
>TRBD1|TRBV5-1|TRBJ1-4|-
TGCGCCAGCAGCCGGGGACAGAGAGATGAAAAACTGTTTTTT
CASSRGQRDEKLFF
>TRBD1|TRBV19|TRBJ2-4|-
TGTGCCAGTAGTATGCCCCAGGGACAGGGAGTAGACATTCAGTACTTC
CASSMPQGQGVDIQYF
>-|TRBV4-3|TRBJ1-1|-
TGCGCCAGCAGCCAAGATGTAACAGGATTCATAGGCACTGAAGCTTTCTTT
CASSQDVTGFIGTEAFF
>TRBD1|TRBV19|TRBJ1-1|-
TGTGCCAGTAGTTCAGATCGACAGGGTCGCACTGAAGCTTTCTTT
CASSSDRQGRTEAFF
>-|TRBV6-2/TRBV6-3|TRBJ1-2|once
TGTGCCAGCAGCCCTGTGGAGAGTTCCCTATTCTCCTATGGCTACACCTTC
CASSPVESSLFSYGYTF
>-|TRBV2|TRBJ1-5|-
TGTGCCAGCAGAGGACTTGAAAATCAGCCCCAGCATTTT
CASRGLENQPQHF
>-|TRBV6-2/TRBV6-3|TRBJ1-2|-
TGTGCCAGCAGTTACCCTGACACCGACTACACCTTC
CASSYPDTDYTF
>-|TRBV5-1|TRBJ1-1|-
TGCGCCAGCAGCTTGACCCAGGGAGGGCACACTGAAGCTTTCTTT
CASSLTQGGHTEAFF
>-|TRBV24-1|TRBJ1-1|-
TGTGCCACTAGAACAGGGACGAACACTGAAGCTTTCTTT
CATRTGTNTEAFF
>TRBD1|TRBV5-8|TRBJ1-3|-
TGTGCCAGCAGCTTCTACCAGGGGGCTGGAAACACCATATATTTT
CASSFYQGAGNTIYF
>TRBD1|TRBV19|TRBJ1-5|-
TGTGCCAGTAGCTTCCGAACCGGGACAGGGGGGAATCAGCCCCAGCATTTT
CASSFRTGTGGNQPQHF
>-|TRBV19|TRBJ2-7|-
TGTGCCAGTAGTATACCTCGTGGAGGGAGTGAGCAGTACTTC
CASSIPRGGSEQYF
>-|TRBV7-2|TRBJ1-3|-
TGTGCCAGCACGCAAGGGCAGGGCCCGGGCGGAAACACCATATATTTT
CASTQGQGPGGNTIYF
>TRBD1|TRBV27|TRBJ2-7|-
TGTGCCAGCAGTATCAGGGGGTGGATTGACGAGCAGTACTTC
CASSIRGWIDEQYF
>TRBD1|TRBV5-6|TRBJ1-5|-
TGTGCCAGCACGAACAGGGGGACCCAGCCCCAGCATTTT
CASTNRGTQPQHF
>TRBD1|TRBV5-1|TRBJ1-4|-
TGCGCCAGCAGCCCGACAGGGTTGGGTTCAGCTAATGAAAAACTGTTTTTT
CASSPTGLGSANEKLFF
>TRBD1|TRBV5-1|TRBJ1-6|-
TGCGCCAGCAACTTTGGACAGGCTCGGAATTCACCCCTCCACTTT
CASNFGQARNSPLHF
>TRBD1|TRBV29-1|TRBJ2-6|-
TGCAGCGTTCTTCCACAGGGGGCGGGCGGGGCCAACGTCCTGACTTTC
CSVLPQGAGGANVLTF
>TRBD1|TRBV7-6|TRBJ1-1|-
TGTGCCAGCAGCTTGGGGGACAGCATGAACACTGAAGCTTTCTTT
CASSLGDSMNTEAFF
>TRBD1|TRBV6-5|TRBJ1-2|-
TGTGCCAGCAGGGACAGGGGTCTTACTGACTATGGCTACACCTTC
CASRDRGLTDYGYTF